This is a list of T cell receptor beta chains from one sample in a study of blood T cell repertoires in COVID-19. The protocol was immunoSEQ multiplex PCR, while the TCRdb copy is restricted to in-frame clones and leaves out a portion. Among roughly 170,000 clones listed, about 80% were seen once. Sequencing input: peripheral blood. These receptors came from a human donor in a cohort sampled during active COVID-19. Both conserved end residues are part of each CDR3. Fields, in order: V gene, CDR3 protein.

>TRBV5-6
CASSPLGQQYEQFF
>TRBV7-9
CASSYTYEQFF
>TRBV27
CASSWGGSYNSPLHF
>TRBV5-1
CASSSLGQGSGNTIYF
>TRBV27
CASSLVATGELFF
>TRBV3-1/TRBV3-2
CASTRPGGEEETQYF
>TRBV18
CASSRDRAPRIYGYTF
>TRBV7-8
CASSPPFGGGSSTDTQYF
>TRBV29-1
CSVGYGEVMNTEAFF
>TRBV20-1
CSASRGHGWNTEAFF
>TRBV30
CAWSNRGDAEKLFF
>TRBV13
CASSLGFGQSSYGYTF
>TRBV7-9
CASSHSGRVDTQYF